The 2 T cell receptor beta chains in this list originate from one sample, sequenced in a study of OX40 agonist ivuxolimab in advanced cancers. Library method: the immunoSEQ multiplex PCR assay. Here the immuneACCESS table is served through TCRdb, limited to in-frame sequences with V and J called. Missing clones are a known gap in these copies; in checked studies unresolved V genes cover under half, and the rest lacks a known reason. Across this sample there are 95,000 to 120,000 clones, with approximately 90% seen only once. 0.66% of the sample rests with the top ten. The sample in question was CD4+ or CD8+ T cells sorted from blood, obtained in a trial of the OX40 agonist ivuxolimab. These receptor sequences come from an adult with an advanced solid tumor such as melanoma, head and neck, liver or kidney cancer.

This chain uses TRBV19 with TRBJ2-7, with D possibly being TRBD1 or TRBD2 (7 bases each). V shed 10 bases and J shed 4 bases, with 17 bases lying between them. This CDR3 has 13 amino acids. Germline V CDR1 and CDR2: LNHDA, SQIVND (reference sequence). The CDR3 is CATSGGGSYEQYF. Written as DNA, the CDR3 is TGTGCCACCTCAGGGGGGGGGTCTTACGAGCAGTACTTC.

The V and J genes are TRBV6-6 and TRBJ2-3, with 9 nucleotides matching TRBD1. The V gene's germline CDR1 is MNHNY and CDR2 SVGAGI (reference sequence). V lost 9 bases to trimming and J lost 4 bases; unmatched junction nucleotides: 8. The CDR3 runs 14 residues. This chain's CDR3 is CASEHRGRADTQYF. In DNA, the CDR3 is TGTGCCAGTGAGCACAGGGGGCGTGCAGATACGCAGTATTTT.